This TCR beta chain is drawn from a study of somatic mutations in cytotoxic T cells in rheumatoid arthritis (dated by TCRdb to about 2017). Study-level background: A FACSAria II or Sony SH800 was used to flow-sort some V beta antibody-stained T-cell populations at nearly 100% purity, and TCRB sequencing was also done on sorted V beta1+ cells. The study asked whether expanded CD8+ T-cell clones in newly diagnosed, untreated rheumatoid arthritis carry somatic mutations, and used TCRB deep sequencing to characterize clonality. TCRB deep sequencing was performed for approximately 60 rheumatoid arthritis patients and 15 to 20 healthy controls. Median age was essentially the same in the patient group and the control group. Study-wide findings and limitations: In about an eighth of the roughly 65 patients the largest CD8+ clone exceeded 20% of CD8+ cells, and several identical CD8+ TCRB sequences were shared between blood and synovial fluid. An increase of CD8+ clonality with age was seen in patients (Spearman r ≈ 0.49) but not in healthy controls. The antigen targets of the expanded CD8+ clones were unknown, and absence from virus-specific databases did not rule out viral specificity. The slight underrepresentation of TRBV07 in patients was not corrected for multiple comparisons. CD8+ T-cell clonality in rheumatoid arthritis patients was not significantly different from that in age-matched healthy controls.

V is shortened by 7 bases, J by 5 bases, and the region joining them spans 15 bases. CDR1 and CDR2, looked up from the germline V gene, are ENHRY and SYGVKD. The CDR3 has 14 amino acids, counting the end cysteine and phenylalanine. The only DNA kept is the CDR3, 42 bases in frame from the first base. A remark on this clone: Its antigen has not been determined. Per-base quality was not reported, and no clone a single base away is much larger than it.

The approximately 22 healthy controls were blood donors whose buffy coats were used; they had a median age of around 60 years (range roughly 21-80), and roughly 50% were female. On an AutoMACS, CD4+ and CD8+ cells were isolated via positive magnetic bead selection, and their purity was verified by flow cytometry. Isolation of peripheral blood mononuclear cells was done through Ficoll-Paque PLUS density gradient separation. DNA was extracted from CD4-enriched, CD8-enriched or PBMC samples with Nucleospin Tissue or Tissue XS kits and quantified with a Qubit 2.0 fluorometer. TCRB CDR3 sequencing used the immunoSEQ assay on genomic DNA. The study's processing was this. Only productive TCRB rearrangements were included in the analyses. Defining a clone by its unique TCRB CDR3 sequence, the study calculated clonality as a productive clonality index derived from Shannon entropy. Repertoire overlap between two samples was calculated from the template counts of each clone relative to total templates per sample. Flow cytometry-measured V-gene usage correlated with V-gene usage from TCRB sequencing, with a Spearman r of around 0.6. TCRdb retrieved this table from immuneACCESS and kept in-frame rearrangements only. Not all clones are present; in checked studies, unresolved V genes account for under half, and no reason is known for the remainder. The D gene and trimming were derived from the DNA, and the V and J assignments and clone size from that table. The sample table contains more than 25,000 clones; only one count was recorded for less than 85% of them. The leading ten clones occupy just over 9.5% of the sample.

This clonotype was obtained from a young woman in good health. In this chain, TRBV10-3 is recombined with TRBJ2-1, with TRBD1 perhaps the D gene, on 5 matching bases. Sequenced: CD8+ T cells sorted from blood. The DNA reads TGTGCCATCACTTCAGGGCCCGAGAACAATGAGCAGTTCTTC. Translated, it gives CAITSGPENNEQFF.